Below, 17 T cell receptor beta chains from the same sample are listed, as sequenced in a study of blood T cell repertoires in COVID-19. The protocol was immunoSEQ multiplex PCR, while the TCRdb copy is restricted to in-frame clones and leaves out a portion. Of just over 300,000 clones in the sample, 80% to 90% were seen once. Sequencing was done on a sample of PBMCs or T cells enriched from blood (not recorded which). The receptor source for this set is a young man who had recovered from COVID-19.

This clone was counted between two and nine times. The J gene is TRBJ1-6, the V gene TRBV4-2, with TRBD1 as a possible D gene (6 bases). CDR1 is LGHNA and CDR2 is YNFKEQ in the germline V gene. The CDR3 sequence is 14 residues long. Trimming cost V 2 bases and J 6 bases, with 8 bases left between them. Written as DNA, the CDR3 is TGTGCCAGCAGCCAACAGGGGCCTAATTCACCCCTCCACTTT. Its protein is CASSQQGPNSPLHF.

The chain uses TRBV6-5 and TRBJ1-2; D not certain. The CDR3 is 12 residues long. CDR1 and CDR2 (germline): MNHEY, SVGAGI. V shed 6 bases and J shed 6 bases, with 11 bases lying between them. The CDR3 region has the DNA TGTGCCAGCAGCCCCACTAGTGATGGCTACACCTTC. Residues: CASSPTSDGYTF.

The V call is TRBV24-1, the J call TRBJ1-2; 10 nucleotides match TRBD1. CDR1 and CDR2 from the germline V gene are KGHDR and SFDVKD. CDR3 length: 15 amino acids. V was clipped by 4 bases and J by 5 bases; unmatched bases: 6. DNA for the CDR3: TGTGCCACCAGTGAGACCGGGACAGGGGCGTATGGCTACACCTTC. Encoded protein: CATSETGTGAYGYTF.

This sequence joins TRBV3-1 (or the pseudogene TRBV3-2) and TRBJ2-1; no firm D call. Deletions cut 2 bases from V and 9 bases from J, with 11 bases between. The length of the CDR3 is 13 residues. Germline CDR1 LGHDT, CDR2 YNNKEL (reference sequence). The CDR3 DNA reads as TGTGCCAGCAGCCAATTCCAGGTCGGTGAGCAGTTCTTC. This encodes CASSQFQVGEQFF.

This clone was observed a few times. The rearrangement uses TRBV5-6 and TRBJ2-1; the match to TRBD2 covers 13 bases. Germline trimming cut 4 bases from V and 9 bases from J; bases unmatched to any gene: 7. The CDR3 is made up of 15 amino acids. The germline V gene encodes CDR1 SGHDT and CDR2 YYEEEE. CDR3: CASSLLAGGLTEQFF. Here the CDR3 DNA reads TGTGCCAGCAGCCTACTAGCGGGGGGGCTTACTGAGCAGTTCTTC.

This chain uses TRBV19 with TRBJ2-3, with 8 bases lining up with TRBD2. Germline V gene sequence: CDR1 LNHDA, CDR2 SQIVND (reference sequence). The V and J ends lost 4 bases and 8 bases, in that order; junction bases with no gene match: 17. CDR3 length: 17 residues. The CDR3 DNA sequence: TGTGCCAGTAGTAGTGCCGGGAGGGGGGGTATGACTGGTACGCAGTATTTT. Residues: CASSSAGRGGMTGTQYF.

This clone was observed once. The genes are TRBV12-3 or TRBV12-4 and TRBJ2-7; D might be TRBD1 (6 bases). The CDR3 has 12 residues. V was clipped by 9 bases and J by 3 bases, with 12 bases between them. In DNA form, the CDR3 reads TGTGCCAGTGGGGGCAAACTCTACGAGCAGTACTTC. Residues: CASGGKLYEQYF.

The rearrangement uses TRBV19 and TRBJ1-2, with D hard to call. V gave up 2 bases and J gave up 0 bases, with 7 bases separating them. Per germline, CDR1 LNHDA and CDR2 SQIVND (reference sequence). CDR3 length equals 14 residues. The CDR3 DNA reads TGTGCCAGTAGTATATCTACAGCTAACTATGGCTACACCTTC. The encoded protein is CASSISTANYGYTF.

The chain employs TRBV9 and TRBJ2-3; 7 positions agree with TRBD1. Germline-derived CDR1 and CDR2 are SGDLS and YYNGEE. J was trimmed by 6 bases and V by 1 base; bases with no gene match: 11. The CDR3 consists of 16 residues. The CDR3 sequence: CASSVRTGSLVDTQYF. The CDR3 nucleotides read TGTGCCAGCAGCGTACGGACAGGCTCCCTGGTGGATACGCAGTATTTT.

The rearrangement links TRBV7-2 to TRBJ1-5; TRBD1 might be the D (5 bases). V lost 5 bases and J lost 6, with 11 bases in between. Germline CDR1 reads SGHTA; CDR2 reads FQGNSA. The CDR3 loop spans 13 amino acids. CDR3 sequence: CASSPWGSQPQHF. The CDR3 coding sequence is TGTGCCAGCAGCCCCTGGGGCAGTCAGCCCCAGCATTTT.

A note on this clone: Other DNA sequences within the sample encode an identical CDR3. This CDR3 reads CASSPGGGGLGYTF. In nucleotides, the CDR3 is TGTGCCAGCAGCCCGGGGGGAGGGGGTTTGGGCTACACCTTC. This chain uses TRBV11-2 with TRBJ1-2; possibly TRBD1 for D (6 bases). V was shortened by 5 bases and J by 8 bases, with 18 bases between the two germline ends. CDR3 length: 14 residues. Germline V gene sequence: CDR1 SGHAT, CDR2 FQNNGV.

This chain links TRBV14 with TRBJ1-1; D gene ambiguous. V dropped 6 bases and J dropped 0 bases, with 8 bases sitting between them. The CDR3 is 13 residues long. CDR1 and CDR2 (germline): SGHDN, FVKESK. The CDR3 sequence: CASSRQVNTEAFF. CDR3 bases: TGTGCCAGCAGTCGGCAGGTGAACACTGAAGCTTTCTTT.

The chain links TRBV7-3 to TRBJ1-2; 7 bases agree with TRBD1. With V trimmed by 5 bases and J by 6 bases, 6 bases remained unmatched. Germline V gene data show CDR1 as SGHTA and CDR2 as FQGTGA. This CDR3 is 13 amino acids long. CDR3 amino acids: CASSPGGADGYTF. The CDR3, as DNA: TGTGCCAGCAGCCCAGGGGGAGCGGATGGCTACACCTTC.

This clone was seen only a few times. This rearrangement joins TRBV6-5 to TRBJ2-3; 14 bases match TRBD2. CDR1 and CDR2 (germline): MNHEY, SVGAGI. The CDR3 sequence is 16 residues long. The V and J ends lost 4 bases and 6 bases, in that order; junction bases with no gene match: 6. Here the CDR3 reads CASSLTSGGAYDTQYF. For the CDR3, the DNA is TGTGCCAGCAGTTTGACTAGCGGGGGGGCGTACGATACGCAGTATTTT.

This clone appeared a single time. The CDR3: CASSVLPGGEAFF. The CDR3 DNA reads as TGTGCCAGCAGCGTTCTCCCGGGGGGGGAAGCTTTCTTT. V and J are TRBV14 and TRBJ1-1, with a weak D call TRBD1 (5 bases). With 5 bases removed from V and 8 bases from J, the gap between germline ends came to 15 bases. Per germline, CDR1 SGHDN and CDR2 FVKESK. The CDR3 is 13 amino acids.

The chain uses TRBV7-6 and TRBJ1-1; D not resolved. V lost 4 bases, J lost 5 bases, and 5 bases lay in between. CDR3 size: 11 residues. Germline lookup yields CDR1 SGHVS and CDR2 FNYEAQ. Written as DNA, the CDR3 is TGTGCCAGCAGCTCGGGTACTGAAGCTTTCTTT. Protein product: CASSSGTEAFF. Based on the CDR3 plus reference TRBV7-6 and TRBJ1-1, the full variable domain is GAGVSQSPRYKVTKRGQDVALRCDPISGHVSLYWYRQALGQGPEFLTYFNYEAQQDKSGLPNDRFSAERPEGSISTLTIQRTEQRDSAMYRCASSSGTEAFFGQGTRLTVV.

The DNA for the CDR3 is TGTGCCAGCAGCTTGTTATCCGGGACTAATGAAAAACTGTTTTTT. Translating gives CASSLLSGTNEKLFF. This sequence joins TRBV5-4 and TRBJ1-4; no clear D. The V and J ends lost 1 base and 2 bases respectively, with 9 bases between them. This CDR3 has 15 residues. The germline V gene encodes CDR1 SGHNT and CDR2 YYREEE (reference sequence).